This passage covers 28 T cell receptor beta chains from one sample sequenced in a study of graft-versus-host responses after intestinal transplantation. The table came from immunoSEQ multiplex PCR; TCRdb's copy has only in-frame clones and leaves some out. The profile covers approximately 58,000 clones, with over 85% appearing a single time and 1.6% taken by the ten largest. The sample consisted of PBMCs, taken 26 days after transplant. Source of these receptors: a human patient who received an intestinal transplant, so some T cells may come from the graft donor.

The rearrangement links TRBV10-2 to TRBJ2-2, with TRBD2 matching 12 bases. The CDR3 sequence is 18 residues long. V shed 6 bases, J shed 0 bases, and the junction held 8 bases outside the gene matches. CDR1 and CDR2 from the germline V gene are WSHSY and SAAADI. For the CDR3, the DNA is TGCGCCAGCAGAGATCGACTAGCGGGGGCCACGAACACCGGGGAGCTGTTTTTT. This gives the protein CASRDRLAGATNTGELFF.

This chain uses TRBV6-5 with TRBJ2-5, with a weak D call TRBD2 (5 bases). Germline V lookup: CDR1 MNHEY, CDR2 SVGAGI. V lost 6 bases to trimming and J lost 3 bases, with 14 bases between them. The CDR3 is 14 amino acids. The CDR3 DNA reads TGTGCCAGCAGGCAGATAACTAGGGAAGAGACCCAGTACTTC. It translates to CASRQITREETQYF.

This chain links TRBV6-1 with TRBJ1-1; D not resolved. CDR1 and CDR2 (germline): MNHNS, SASEGT. V lost 8 bases and J 5 bases, leaving 21 bases between the germline ends. The CDR3 sequence is 15 residues long. CDR3 sequence: CASSDFVRSGTEAFF. Written as DNA, the CDR3 is TGTGCCAGCTCTGATTTCGTTCGGAGTGGGACTGAAGCTTTCTTT.

This chain connects TRBV5-6 to TRBJ1-1; D gene unclear. V gave up 1 base and J gave up 4 bases, with 8 bases separating them. Germline-derived CDR1 and CDR2 are SGHDT and YYEEEE. This CDR3 contains 13 residues. The CDR3 bases are TGTGCCAGCAGCTTGACGGCAGGCACTGAAGCTTTCTTT. Translating gives CASSLTAGTEAFF.

Comment on this clone: At one boundary the junction diverges from the germline segment, which might be a read error. This rearrangement joins TRBV6-1 to TRBJ2-2; 9 positions agree with TRBD2. The germline gives CDR1 MNHNS, CDR2 SASEGT. The CDR3 is 15 amino acids. The CDR3 coding sequence is TGTGCCAGCATTGAAGCGGGAGGAAGAACCGGGGAGCTGTTTTTT. Protein sequence: CASIEAGGRTGELFF.

This sequence joins TRBV7-3 and TRBJ2-3; tentatively, D is TRBD2 (6 bases). Trimming took 5 bases from V and 10 from J, leaving 16 bases between them. This CDR3 spans 13 amino acids. Germline assignment: CDR1 SGHTA and CDR2 FQGTGA. CDR3 loop: CASSRTAGFPQYF. For the CDR3, the DNA is TGTGCCAGCAGCCGCACGGCGGGGTTTCCGCAGTATTTT.

CDR3 sequence (DNA): TGTGCCAGCAGTGAATCACCGGGGGAAACCTACGAGCAGTACTTC. It yields the protein CASSESPGETYEQYF. The V call is TRBV2, the J call TRBJ2-7; weak D call: TRBD2 (6 bases). The germline V and J ends were trimmed by 2 bases and 2 bases, with 13 bases remaining between them. Germline V gene sequence: CDR1 SNHLY, CDR2 FYNNEI. The CDR3 consists of 15 residues.

This chain uses TRBV27 with TRBJ2-1; 8 bases are a match to TRBD2. J lost 8 bases, V lost 6 bases, and 6 bases had no gene match. This CDR3 comprises 13 residues. Germline CDR1 and CDR2: MNHEY and SMNVEV (reference sequence). CDR3 in amino acids: CASSPGLVYEQFF. The DNA for the CDR3 is TGTGCCAGCAGCCCGGGACTAGTCTATGAGCAGTTCTTC.

The CDR3 loop reads CASSIVGQGDRVVLTF. CDR3 in DNA: TGTGCCAGTAGTATAGTAGGGCAGGGTGACCGTGTCGTCCTGACTTTC. The rearrangement joins TRBV19 to TRBJ2-6; the D gene is possibly TRBD1 (5 bases). V dropped 1 base and J dropped 12 bases, with 19 bases sitting between them. Germline CDR1 and CDR2: LNHDA and SQIVND (reference sequence). The CDR3 sequence is 16 residues long. Full variable domain (rest looked up from reference TRBV19 and TRBJ2-6): DGGITQSPKYLFRKEGQNVTLSCEQNLNHDAMYWYRQDPGQGLRLIYYSQIVNDFQKGDIAEGYSVSREKKESFPLTVTSAQKNPTAFYLCASSIVGQGDRVVLTFGAGSRLTVL.

The chain uses TRBV2 and TRBJ2-1; D possibly corresponds to TRBD1 (5 bases). The CDR3 covers 16 residues. From germline, CDR1 is SNHLY and CDR2 FYNNEI. V lost 1 base and J 7 bases, leaving 17 bases between the germline ends. The CDR3 DNA follows: TGTGCCAGCAGTGAAGAGGAGACAGCCGCCTGGAATGAGCAGTTCTTC. Protein: CASSEEETAAWNEQFF.

V gene TRBV5-6 combines with J gene TRBJ2-1; 15 bases are a match to TRBD2. The germline V gene encodes CDR1 SGHDT and CDR2 YYEEEE. This CDR3 contains 16 residues. V trimming: 4 bases; J trimming: 7 bases; junction bases outside the gene matches: 6. The CDR3 reads CASSELGTSGGNEQFF. DNA for the CDR3: TGTGCCAGCAGCGAATTAGGGACTAGCGGGGGGAATGAGCAGTTCTTC. The whole variable domain, filled in from reference TRBV5-6 and TRBJ2-1, reads DAGVTQSPTHLIKTRGQQVTLRCSPKSGHDTVSWYQQALGQGPQFIFQYYEEEERQRGNFPDRFSGHQFPNYSSELNVNALLLGDSALYLCASSELGTSGGNEQFFGPGTRLTVL.

This clone was detected once. The rearrangement joins TRBV2 to TRBJ2-3; 7 bases align to TRBD2. The germline V gene has CDR1 SNHLY and CDR2 FYNNEI. The V segment lost 7 bases and the J segment 4 bases; nucleotides outside the gene matches: 14. This CDR3 is built from 16 residues. Here the CDR3 DNA reads TGTGCCAGCACCCGAGGGACTACCGGCGGGGCAGATACGCAGTATTTT. Translating gives CASTRGTTGGADTQYF.

This clone has only one observation. The V call is TRBV19, the J call TRBJ2-1; 11 bases fit TRBD1. The ends lost 5 bases at V and 4 bases at J; junction bases unmatched: 7. Germline V CDR1 and CDR2: LNHDA, SQIVND (reference sequence). The CDR3 has 16 amino acids. The CDR3 protein is CASSLLGQGAYNEQFF. The DNA of the CDR3 is TGTGCCAGTAGTCTACTAGGACAGGGGGCATACAATGAGCAGTTCTTC.

The rearrangement uses TRBV5-1 and TRBJ2-1; D might be TRBD2 (5 bases). V was shortened by 0 bases and J by 9 bases, with 19 bases between the two germline ends. Germline CDR1 reads SGHRS; CDR2 reads YFSETQ. The length of the CDR3 is 16 residues. The CDR3 region has the DNA TGCGCCAGCAGCTTGGCGGGGAATCTTGAATATGGTGAGCAGTTCTTC. Its protein is CASSLAGNLEYGEQFF.

This chain uses TRBV27 with TRBJ2-1; D is possibly TRBD2 (5 bases). Trimming left V 10 bases short and J 5 bases short, with 12 bases between. The CDR3 is 12 amino acids. Looked up from germline, CDR1 is MNHEY and CDR2 is SMNVEV (reference sequence). CDR3 in amino acids: CATQDLNNEQFF. The CDR3 nucleotides are TGTGCCACCCAGGACTTGAACAATGAGCAGTTCTTC.

CDR3 in amino acids: CASSLSSGGGTDTQYF. CDR3 DNA sequence: TGTGCCAGCAGCTTGTCTAGCGGGGGGGGCACAGATACGCAGTATTTT. V is TRBV5-4 and J is TRBJ2-3; 12 nucleotides line up with TRBD2. The V gene end was trimmed by 1 base and the J gene end by 1 base; junction bases not matched to a gene: 1. Looked up from germline, CDR1 is SGHNT and CDR2 is YYREEE (reference sequence). The CDR3 has 16 amino acids.

This chain links TRBV5-6 with TRBJ2-7, with TRBD1 identical over 12 bases. Germline V CDR1 and CDR2: SGHDT, YYEEEE. The trim removed 1 base at V and 4 bases at J, leaving 3 bases unmatched. The CDR3 contains 15 residues. This CDR3 is CASSLTGQGAYEQYF. CDR3 sequence (DNA): TGTGCCAGCAGCTTGACGGGACAGGGGGCTTACGAGCAGTACTTC. The complete variable domain, with remaining parts taken from reference TRBV5-6 and TRBJ2-7, reads DAGVTQSPTHLIKTRGQQVTLRCSPKSGHDTVSWYQQALGQGPQFIFQYYEEEERQRGNFPDRFSGHQFPNYSSELNVNALLLGDSALYLCASSLTGQGAYEQYFGPGTRLTVT.

The table lists this clone with a count of one. DNA of the CDR3: TGTGCCAGCAGCTTAGAGCCAGGAACCTACGAGCAGTACTTC. It encodes CASSLEPGTYEQYF. The chain is built from TRBV7-8 and TRBJ2-7; D is ambiguous. CDR3 length equals 14 residues. The germline gives CDR1 SGHVS, CDR2 FQNEAQ. Trimming took 1 base from V and 2 from J, leaving 9 bases between them.

The chain is built from TRBV29-1 and TRBJ2-4; weak D call: TRBD2 (5 bases). The CDR3 extends over 13 amino acids. Germline loops: CDR1 SQVTM, CDR2 ANQGSEA. The ends were cut back, 6 bases at V and 0 bases at J, with 9 bases in the middle. The CDR3: CSVTDLAKNIQYF. In DNA form, the CDR3 reads TGCAGCGTGACGGACTTAGCCAAAAACATTCAGTACTTC.

The chain has TRBV19 and TRBJ2-7; 7 bases agree with TRBD1. The V segment lost 5 bases and the J segment 4 bases; nucleotides outside the gene matches: 8. The germline V gene has CDR1 LNHDA and CDR2 SQIVND (reference sequence). CDR3 length: 14 residues. The CDR3 reads CASSYETGRYEQYF. Written as DNA, the CDR3 is TGTGCCAGTAGTTACGAGACAGGGCGTTACGAGCAGTACTTC.

The J gene is TRBJ2-2, the V gene TRBV4-2; D perhaps matches TRBD1 (5 bases). The CDR3 totals 18 residues. Trimming left V 1 base short and J 9 bases short, with 24 bases between. Germline assignment: CDR1 LGHNA and CDR2 YNFKEQ. CDR3 in amino acids: CASSQVASRGRRGRELFF. In nucleotides, the CDR3 is TGTGCCAGCAGCCAAGTAGCTTCCAGAGGACGAAGGGGCAGGGAGCTGTTTTTT.

The chain recombines TRBV4-1 with TRBJ2-7; D is possibly TRBD1 (6 bases). Germline V gene lookup returns CDR1 MGHRA and CDR2 YSYEKL. V gave up 3 bases and J gave up 2 bases, with 14 bases separating them. The CDR3 has 15 residues. The CDR3 here is CASSHGPDSPYEQYF. The CDR3 coding sequence is TGCGCCAGCAGCCACGGTCCGGACAGCCCCTACGAGCAGTACTTC.

V is TRBV30 and J is TRBJ1-5, with 7 bases lining up with TRBD1. Germline CDR1 is GTSNPN and CDR2 is SVGIG (reference sequence). CDR3 size: 15 residues. The trim removed 2 bases at V and 5 bases at J, leaving 9 bases unmatched. The CDR3, as DNA: TGTGCCTGGAGTCTCCCAGGGGGTCCCGATCAGCCCCAGCATTTT. Protein: CAWSLPGGPDQPQHF. Full variable domain (outside the CDR3, taken from reference TRBV30 and TRBJ1-5): SQTIHQWPATLVQPVGSPLSLECTVEGTSNPNLYWYRQAAGRGLQLLFYSVGIGQISSEVPQNLSASRPQDRQFILSSKKLLLSDSGFYLCAWSLPGGPDQPQHFGDGTRLSIL.

The J gene is TRBJ2-2, the V gene TRBV7-9; TRBD1 might be the D (6 bases). Trimming shortened V by 5 bases and J by 0 bases, and 10 bases separated the two germline ends. Germline V gene sequence: CDR1 SEHNR, CDR2 FQNEAQ (reference sequence). The CDR3 covers 15 residues. The CDR3 protein is CASSEQGANTGELFF. The CDR3 DNA sequence: TGTGCCAGCAGCGAACAGGGAGCGAACACCGGGGAGCTGTTTTTT.

The chain uses TRBV19 and TRBJ2-7; 7 bases line up with TRBD1. V lost 6 bases, J lost 3 bases, and 11 bases stayed unmatched. The CDR3 loop spans 15 amino acids. Germline V gene data show CDR1 as LNHDA and CDR2 as SQIVND (reference sequence). CDR3 in DNA: TGTGCCAGTAGCGAAGGGACAGCCCTTTACTACGAGCAGTACTTC. Encoded protein: CASSEGTALYYEQYF.

The V call is TRBV28, the J call TRBJ1-3; possible D gene TRBD1, 5 bases. The CDR3 spans 16 residues. V dropped 5 bases and J dropped 0 bases, with 14 bases sitting between them. From germline, CDR1 is MDHEN and CDR2 SYDVKM. CDR3 sequence: CASSLQTGPSGNTIYF. CDR3 DNA: TGTGCCAGCAGTCTCCAAACAGGACCCTCTGGAAACACCATATATTTT.

The chain carries TRBV6-5 and TRBJ2-7; TRBD1 matches at 7 bases. The CDR3 is 14 amino acids. The germline V gene has CDR1 MNHEY and CDR2 SVGAGI. J lost 4 bases, V lost 6 bases, and 9 bases had no gene match. CDR3 amino acids: CASRVDRAVYEQYF. CDR3 coding DNA: TGTGCCAGCAGAGTCGACAGGGCGGTGTACGAGCAGTACTTC.

This clone was seen a handful of times. This chain uses TRBV6-1 with TRBJ2-4, with unresolved D. In germline, CDR1 is MNHNS, CDR2 SASEGT. The CDR3 runs 14 residues. The V end was cut by 2 bases, the J end by 7 bases, with 12 bases between. CDR3 sequence: CASSELLELNIQYF. The CDR3 coding sequence is TGTGCCAGCAGTGAACTCCTAGAACTGAACATTCAGTACTTC.